This T cell receptor beta chain came from a study of breast tumors, draining lymph nodes, adjacent tissues. Study findings and constraints: Data fit most tumor T cells coming from lymph node, expanding in tumor. The lymph node origin of tumor T cells was framed as consistent with a hypothesis, not demonstrated. Tumor and nontumor repertoires were significantly more similar in luminal-like than in basal-like breast cancer.

This clonotype was observed at least ten times. The antigen is unknown. Axillary draining lymph nodes of breast cancer patients supplied the node samples. MiXCR, applied by TCRdb to the multiplex PCR reads, yields one record per CDR3 protein. Found here are around 250,000 distinct CDR3 sequences, roughly a third of them singletons; the top ten hold 3.6%. The receptor's source is a female donor with breast cancer. Some clones in this sample may be carry-over from other donors' samples. The sample comprised axillary lymph node tissue.

The CDR3 sequence: CASSSGTGHWPLHF. The CDR3 nucleotides read TGTGCCAGCAGCTCCGGGACAGGCCATTGGCCCCTCCACTTT. The rearrangement uses TRBV5-6 and TRBJ1-6; TRBD1 agrees at 8 bases. Losses at the gene ends were 3 bases for V and 13 bases for J; bases not matched to a gene: 9. Per germline, CDR1 SGHDT and CDR2 YYEEEE. This CDR3 region has 14 residues.